The T cell receptor beta chain described here comes from a study of OX40 agonist ivuxolimab in advanced cancers. Clones were sequenced by immunoSEQ multiplex PCR, and TCRdb holds only the in-frame ones, with some missing. The repertoire consists of about 46,000 clones, with 88% occurring once and the leading ten covering 55% to 60%. The sequence was collected from an adult with an advanced solid tumor such as melanoma, head and neck, liver or kidney cancer. The sample consisted of CD4+ or CD8+ T cells sorted from blood, taken in a trial of the OX40 agonist ivuxolimab.

CDR3 nucleotides: TGCGCCAGCAGCCAAGCCCTCCCTACTAACTATGGCTACACCTTC. Translated: CASSQALPTNYGYTF. This sequence joins TRBV4-1 and TRBJ1-2, with D hard to call. The CDR3 has 15 residues. Trimming left V 1 base short and J 0 bases short, with 9 bases between. Germline CDR1 and CDR2: MGHRA and YSYEKL.